These T cell receptor beta chains were read from a single sample in a study of T cell responses to AZD1222 COVID-19 vaccine. Data came from immunoSEQ multiplex PCR; TCRdb stores just in-frame clones and leaves some out. The data hold around 140,000 clones, with 90% observed a single time. The sequencing used peripheral blood, collected on day 0 of AZD1222 vaccination. These TCRs come from an adult in good health. CDR3s include the opening cysteine and the closing phenylalanine or tryptophan. The order of the fields is J gene, clone size, D gene, V gene, CDR3 length, CDR3 protein, CDR3 DNA. A D gene is named only where the DNA matches it firmly. Clone size is not always given. Where it is, it says once, few, many or a class for expanded clones.

>TRBJ1-5|NA|NA|TRBV4-3|15
CASSQEGGNNQPQHF
TGCGCCAGCAGCCAAGAAGGGGGTAACAATCAGCCCCAGCATTTT
>TRBJ1-5|once|TRBD1|TRBV10-3|14
CAISRQGAGQPQHF
TGTGCCATCAGTCGGCAGGGGGCAGGTCAGCCCCAGCATTTT
>TRBJ2-3|NA|TRBD1|TRBV29-1|13
CSVGQGASDTQYF
TGCAGCGTGGGACAGGGGGCAAGTGATACGCAGTATTTT
>TRBJ2-7|NA|TRBD2|TRBV15|14
CATSTPRGVYEQYF
TGTGCCACCAGCACCCCCCGGGGGGTTTACGAGCAGTACTTC
>TRBJ1-2|NA|TRBD1|TRBV19|14
CASSSLGTDYGYTF
TGTGCCAGTAGTAGTTTAGGGACAGACTATGGCTACACCTTC
>TRBJ2-1|NA|NA|TRBV2|12
CASSDRGNEQFF
TGTGCCAGCAGTGACCGGGGGAATGAGCAGTTCTTC
>TRBJ1-3|few|TRBD1|TRBV10-3|15
CAISETGGAGNTIYF
TGTGCCATCAGTGAAACAGGGGGGGCTGGAAACACCATATATTTT
>TRBJ2-7|NA|NA|TRBV28|16
CASSLPGPGSSYEQYF
TGTGCCAGCAGTTTACCCGGCCCCGGGAGCTCCTACGAGCAGTACTTC
>TRBJ2-2|NA|NA|TRBV7-9|14
CASSFNLNTGELFF
TGTGCCAGCAGCTTTAACTTAAACACCGGGGAGCTGTTTTTT
>TRBJ1-1|NA|NA|TRBV7-3|18
CASSLTPKGWGRNTEAFF
TGTGCCAGCAGCTTAACTCCGAAGGGTTGGGGTCGGAACACTGAAGCTTTCTTT
>TRBJ2-2|few|TRBD1|TRBV30|14
CAWRTGLKTGELFF
TGTGCCTGGAGGACAGGGCTAAAAACCGGGGAGCTGTTTTTT
>TRBJ1-2|NA|NA|TRBV30|15
CAWSRTGQGDYGYTF
TGTGCCTGGAGTAGGACGGGCCAGGGTGACTATGGCTACACCTTC
>TRBJ1-6|once|TRBD1|TRBV7-6|17
CASSLEVGRGHNSPLHF
TGTGCCAGCAGCTTAGAGGTCGGCAGGGGGCATAATTCACCCCTCCACTTT
>TRBJ2-3|NA|NA|TRBV4-2|17
CASSQGPTGASTDTQYF
TGTGCCAGCAGCCAAGGCCCCACGGGGGCCTCCACAGATACGCAGTATTTT
>TRBJ1-5|NA|TRBD1|TRBV19|14
CASSIEQGNQPQHF
TGTGCCAGTAGTATTGAACAGGGGAATCAGCCCCAGCATTTT
>TRBJ1-1|NA|NA|TRBV25-1|11
CASHTGTEAFF
TGTGCCAGCCATACAGGGACTGAAGCTTTCTTT
>TRBJ1-4|NA|NA|TRBV6-1|17
CASSAVLKSATNEKLFF
TGTGCCAGCAGTGCTGTTTTAAAGAGTGCAACTAATGAAAAACTGTTTTTT
>TRBJ1-4|NA|NA|TRBV27|14
CASSSQGSNEKLFF
TGTGCCAGCAGTTCACAGGGATCTAATGAAAAACTGTTTTTT
>TRBJ1-5|NA|TRBD1|TRBV28|14
CASRVDRVNQPQHF
TGTGCCAGCAGGGTGGACAGGGTCAATCAGCCCCAGCATTTT
>TRBJ2-1|NA|NA|TRBV19|14
CASSLRALNNEQFF
TGTGCCAGTAGTCTCAGGGCCCTCAACAATGAGCAGTTCTTC
>TRBJ2-2|NA|TRBD1|TRBV3-1/TRBV3-2|15
CASSLGQGRLGELFF
TGTGCCAGCAGTCTCGGACAGGGAAGATTGGGGGAGCTGTTTTTT
>TRBJ1-1|NA|TRBD1|TRBV18|15
CASSRPGTGETEAFF
TGTGCCAGCTCACGTCCCGGGACAGGGGAAACTGAAGCTTTCTTT
>TRBJ1-3|NA|NA|TRBV4-1|18
CASSQVKWYRSSGNTIYF
TGCGCCAGCAGCCAAGTCAAGTGGTATCGCAGCTCTGGAAACACCATATATTTT
>TRBJ1-1|NA|NA|TRBV14|16
CASSQDPPSVNTEAFF
TGTGCCAGCAGCCAAGATCCGCCTTCGGTGAACACTGAAGCTTTCTTT
>TRBJ1-2|NA|NA|TRBV18|13
CASHLRGGDGYTF
TGTGCCAGCCACCTGCGGGGGGGCGATGGCTACACCTTC
>TRBJ2-2|NA|NA|TRBV18|15
CASSPEGLAAGELFF
TGTGCCAGCTCACCAGAGGGTTTGGCCGCCGGGGAGCTGTTTTTT